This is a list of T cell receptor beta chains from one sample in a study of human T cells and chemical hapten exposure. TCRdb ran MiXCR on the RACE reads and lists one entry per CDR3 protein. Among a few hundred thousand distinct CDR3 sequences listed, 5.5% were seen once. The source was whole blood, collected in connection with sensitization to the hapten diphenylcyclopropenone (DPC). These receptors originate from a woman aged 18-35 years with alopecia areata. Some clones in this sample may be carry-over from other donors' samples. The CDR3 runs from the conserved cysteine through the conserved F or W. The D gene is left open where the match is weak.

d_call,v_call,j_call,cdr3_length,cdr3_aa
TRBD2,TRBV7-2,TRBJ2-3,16,CASSLRLAGSSDTQYF
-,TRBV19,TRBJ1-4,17,CASSPGLSSIIGEKLFF
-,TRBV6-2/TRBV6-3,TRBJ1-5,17,CASKAPTPGWGNQPQHF
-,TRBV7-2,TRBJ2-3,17,CASSLVSGPDMGDTQYF
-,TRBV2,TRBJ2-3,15,CASLAPESSTDTQYF
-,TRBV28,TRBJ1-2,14,CASSPQQGNYGYTF
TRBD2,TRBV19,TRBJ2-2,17,CASSRLAGGPNTGELFF
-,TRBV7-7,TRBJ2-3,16,CASSLVPGGVTDTQYF
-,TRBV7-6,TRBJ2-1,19,CASSPGPISSKKKYNEQFF
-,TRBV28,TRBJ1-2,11,CASSWNYGYTF
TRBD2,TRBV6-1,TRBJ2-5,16,CASSEAMAGGQETQYF
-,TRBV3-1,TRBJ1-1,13,CASITAGQGEAFF
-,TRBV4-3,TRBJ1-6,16,CASSQETFRGNSPLHF
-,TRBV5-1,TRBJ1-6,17,CASSLDRASSYNSPLHF
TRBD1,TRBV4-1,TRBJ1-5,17,CASSPPGQGGSNQPQHF
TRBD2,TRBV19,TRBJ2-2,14,CASSVERGARELFF
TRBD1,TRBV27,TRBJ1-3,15,CASSSRQGRGNTIYF
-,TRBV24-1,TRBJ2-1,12,CATSANGGEQFF
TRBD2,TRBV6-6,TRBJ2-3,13,CAYGSSGTDTQYF
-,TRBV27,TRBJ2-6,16,CASTRRYGTGANVLTF
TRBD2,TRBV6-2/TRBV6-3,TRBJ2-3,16,CASTDQRGGVTDTQYF
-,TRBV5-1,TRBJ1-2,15,CASSLPLEGSSGYTF
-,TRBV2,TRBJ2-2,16,CASSAMSRLNTGELFF
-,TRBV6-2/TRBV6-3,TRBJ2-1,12,CASSYGRYEQFF
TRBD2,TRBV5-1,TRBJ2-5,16,CASSWGKAGGQETQYF
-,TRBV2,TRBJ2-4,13,CASSGGGTDIQYF
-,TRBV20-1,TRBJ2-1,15,CSAQSPGAGNNEQFF
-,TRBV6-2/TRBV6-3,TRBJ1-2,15,CASRAAGPQYYGYTF
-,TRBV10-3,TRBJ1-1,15,CAIRGARGQDTEAFF
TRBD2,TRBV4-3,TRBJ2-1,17,CASSQVASGGSYNEQFF
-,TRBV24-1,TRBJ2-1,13,CATSEASLHEQFF
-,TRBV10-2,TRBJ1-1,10,CASREGEAFF
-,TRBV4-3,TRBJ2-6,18,CASSHHHIVLGGANVLTF
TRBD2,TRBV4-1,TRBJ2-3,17,CASSQESASGGSNTQYF
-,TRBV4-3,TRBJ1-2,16,CASSQETSQGNYGYTF
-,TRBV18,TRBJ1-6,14,CASSPGTNNSPLHF
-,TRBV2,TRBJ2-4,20,CASSLLPGQVVEKAKNIQYF
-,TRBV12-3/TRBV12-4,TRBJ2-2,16,CASSLRSGLDTGELFF
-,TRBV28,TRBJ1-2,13,CASSLTDNYGYTF
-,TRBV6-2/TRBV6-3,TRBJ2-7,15,CASSSSRAVTYEQYF
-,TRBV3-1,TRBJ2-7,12,CASSLLSGEQYF
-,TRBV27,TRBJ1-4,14,CASSSLERRGKLFF
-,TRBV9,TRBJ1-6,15,CASSVDGGRESPLHF
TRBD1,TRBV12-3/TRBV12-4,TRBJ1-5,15,CASSLGGQLNQPQHF
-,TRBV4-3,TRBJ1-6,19,CASSQDYSIRSSYNSPLHF